These 7 T cell receptor beta chains originate from one sample sequenced in a study of cytomegalovirus exposure and HLA in healthy donors. Use of 60 Vbeta and 13 Jbeta primers characterized the PCR. Generated by immunoSEQ multiplex PCR, the TCRdb table keeps only in-frame clones and is missing some. The sample includes a few hundred thousand clones, 75% to 85% seen only once; the top ten take approximately 0.3%. The material sequenced was PBMCs. The origin of the receptors is a girl aged 2-10 years in good health and CMV-seronegative.

This clone was recorded only once. The chain employs TRBV27 and TRBJ2-7; D remains ambiguous. Trimming cost V 0 bases and J 0 bases, with 6 bases left between them. Germline V gene sequence: CDR1 MNHEY, CDR2 SMNVEV (reference sequence). CDR3 length equals 14 residues. CDR3 residues: CASSLSAFSYEQYF. The CDR3 DNA reads TGTGCCAGCAGTTTATCGGCATTCTCCTACGAGCAGTACTTC.

Here the CDR3 DNA reads TGTGCCAGCAGCTTAGGCCTACTAGCGGGCCTTAATGAGCAGTTCTTC. Its protein product is CASSLGLLAGLNEQFF. The chain combines TRBV7-9 with TRBJ2-1; 9 bases map to TRBD2. With V trimmed by 1 base and J by 7 bases, 8 bases remained unmatched. The CDR3 is 16 residues long. CDR1 and CDR2 (germline): SEHNR, FQNEAQ (reference sequence).

CDR3 nucleotides: TGTGCCAGCAGCTGGACAGGGGGGATGACAGATACGCAGTATTTT. Protein sequence: CASSWTGGMTDTQYF. The V gene is TRBV6-6, the J gene TRBJ2-3, with 10 nucleotides matching TRBD1. Germline loops: CDR1 MNHNY, CDR2 SVGAGI (reference sequence). Trimming cost V 6 bases and J 3 bases; bases outside gene matches: 6. The CDR3 is 15 residues long.

J is TRBJ1-2 and V is TRBV28; no reliable D call. The CDR3 is 12 residues long. Germline assignment: CDR1 MDHEN and CDR2 SYDVKM. With 1 base removed from V and 4 bases from J, the gap between germline ends came to 4 bases. Written as DNA, the CDR3 is TGTGCCAGCAGTTTATCGTTCTATGGCTACACCTTC. As protein: CASSLSFYGYTF.

This clone was found once. The gene calls are TRBV5-6 and TRBJ1-6; tentative D call: TRBD1 (5 bases). This CDR3 spans 16 amino acids. Germline V lookup: CDR1 SGHDT, CDR2 YYEEEE. V was cut by 3 bases and J by 5 bases, with 15 bases left in between. The CDR3 sequence: CASSSAVGENNSPLHF. DNA for the CDR3: TGTGCCAGCAGCTCGGCCGTAGGGGAAAATAATTCACCCCTCCACTTT.

This clone occurred once. An end of the junction does not agree with germline; a read error may underlie this. The sample carries other DNA sequences with the same CDR3. The J gene is TRBJ2-7, the V gene TRBV6-1; D not resolved. Germline V lookup: CDR1 MNHNS, CDR2 SASEGT. There are 15 residues in the CDR3. CDR3 loop: CASSEGSTGSYEQYF. The DNA of the CDR3 is TGTGCCAGCAGCGAAGGATCGACTGGCTCCTACGAGCAGTACTTC.

The V call is TRBV28, the J call TRBJ1-4, with a weak D call TRBD1 (6 bases). Germline V gene sequence: CDR1 MDHEN, CDR2 SYDVKM. This CDR3 is 15 amino acids long. Trimming shortened V by 3 bases and J by 4 bases, and 12 bases separated the two germline ends. CDR3 coding DNA: TGTGCCAGCAGTTTGGGGGCGCATGGTAATGAAAAACTGTTTTTT. Its translation: CASSLGAHGNEKLFF.